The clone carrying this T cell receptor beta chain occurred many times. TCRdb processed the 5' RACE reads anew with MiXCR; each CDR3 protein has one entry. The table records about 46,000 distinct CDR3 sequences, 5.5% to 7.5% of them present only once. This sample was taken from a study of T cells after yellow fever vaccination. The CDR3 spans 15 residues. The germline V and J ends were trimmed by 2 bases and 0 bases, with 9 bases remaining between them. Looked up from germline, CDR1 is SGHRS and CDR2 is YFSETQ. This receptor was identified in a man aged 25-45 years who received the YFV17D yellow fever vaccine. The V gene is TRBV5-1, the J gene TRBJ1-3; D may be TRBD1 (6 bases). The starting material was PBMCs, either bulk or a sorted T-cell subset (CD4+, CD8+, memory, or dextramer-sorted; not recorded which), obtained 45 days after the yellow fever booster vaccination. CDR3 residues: CASSLRQDSGNTIYF. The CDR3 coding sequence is TGCGCCAGCAGCTTAAGACAGGACTCTGGAAACACCATATATTTT. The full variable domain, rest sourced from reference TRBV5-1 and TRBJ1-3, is KAGVTQTPRYLIKTRGQQVTLSCSPISGHRSVSWYQQTPGQGLQFLFEYFSETQRNKGNFPGRFSGRQFSNSRSEMNVSTLELGDSALYLCASSLRQDSGNTIYFGEGSWLTVV.